What follows are 5 T cell receptor beta chains derived from one specimen sequenced in a study of radiotherapy plus CTLA-4 blockade in lung cancer. The method was immunoSEQ multiplex PCR; TCRdb's version includes in-frame clones alone and lacks a portion of them. The table includes about 80,000 clones, approximately 86% detected once. Specimen: peripheral blood, collected from a patient treated with radiotherapy plus ipilimumab. Every receptor here comes from a human donor with non-small cell lung cancer who had a partial response to radiotherapy plus ipilimumab.

The chain recombines TRBV7-9 with TRBJ2-6; D is possibly TRBD1 (6 bases). Per the germline V gene, CDR1 is SEHNR and CDR2 is FQNEAQ (reference sequence). The CDR3 is 17 residues long. Trimming took 4 bases from V and 0 from J, leaving 13 bases between them. The CDR3 region is CASSSGQSSSGANVLTF. The DNA of the CDR3 is TGTGCCAGCAGCTCCGGACAGTCGTCCTCTGGGGCCAACGTCCTGACTTTC.

This sequence joins TRBV6-5 and TRBJ2-1; 12 bases line up with TRBD2. Germline CDR1 MNHEY, CDR2 SVGAGI. Trimming at V came to 0 bases and at J to 8 bases, leaving 2 bases not matched to a gene. This CDR3 is built from 15 residues. The chain's CDR3 is CASSYSGTSGYEQFF. The CDR3 nucleotides read TGTGCCAGCAGTTACTCCGGGACTAGCGGGTATGAGCAGTTCTTC.

V and J are TRBV6-5 and TRBJ1-1, with a weak D call TRBD1 (5 bases). The V gene lost 4 bases and the J gene lost 5 bases, with 11 bases spanning the gap. Germline V lookup: CDR1 MNHEY, CDR2 SVGAGI. CDR3 length: 13 amino acids. This CDR3 reads CASSSGVRTEAFF. The CDR3 DNA is TGTGCCAGCAGTTCGGGGGTACGGACTGAAGCTTTCTTT.

This sequence joins TRBV2 and TRBJ1-3; perhaps TRBD1 as D (6 bases). This CDR3 has 17 residues. Trimming stripped 3 bases from V and 1 base from J, with 16 bases between. Germline V gives CDR1 SNHLY, CDR2 FYNNEI. In nucleotides, the CDR3 is TGTGCCAGCAGTGATGGGGGCACAGGGACATCTGGAAACACCATATATTTT. This sequence encodes CASSDGGTGTSGNTIYF.

This chain uses TRBV30 with TRBJ2-5, with D possibly being TRBD2 (5 bases). This CDR3 region has 15 residues. V lost 1 base, J lost 0 bases, and 12 bases lay in between. Germline V gene data show CDR1 as GTSNPN and CDR2 as SVGIG (reference sequence). CDR3 DNA sequence: TGTGCCTGGAGTGCTGACTACCTGTACCAAGAGACCCAGTACTTC. Its protein is CAWSADYLYQETQYF.